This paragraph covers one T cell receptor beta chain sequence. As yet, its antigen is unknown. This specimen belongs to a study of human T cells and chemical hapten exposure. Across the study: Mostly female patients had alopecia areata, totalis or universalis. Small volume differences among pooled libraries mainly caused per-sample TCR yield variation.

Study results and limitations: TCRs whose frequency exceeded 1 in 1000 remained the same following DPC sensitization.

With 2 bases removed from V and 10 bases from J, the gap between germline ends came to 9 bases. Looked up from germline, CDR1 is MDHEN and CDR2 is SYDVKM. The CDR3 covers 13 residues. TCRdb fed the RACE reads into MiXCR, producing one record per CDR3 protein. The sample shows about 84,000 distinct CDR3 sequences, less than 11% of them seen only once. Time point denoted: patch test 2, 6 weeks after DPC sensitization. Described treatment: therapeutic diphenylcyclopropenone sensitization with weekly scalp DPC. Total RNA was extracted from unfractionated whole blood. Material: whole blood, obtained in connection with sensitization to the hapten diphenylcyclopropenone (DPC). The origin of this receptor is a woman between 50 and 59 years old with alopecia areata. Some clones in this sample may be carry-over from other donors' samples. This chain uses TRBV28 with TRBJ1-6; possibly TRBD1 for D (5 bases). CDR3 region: CASSLQGFSPLHF. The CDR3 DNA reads TGTGCCAGCAGTTTACAGGGATTCTCACCCCTCCACTTT.